Sequencing of this TCR beta chain was carried out in a study of molecular identifiers for immune sequencing clone quantification. Ten or more counts support this clonotype. Using its own MiXCR run on the PCR reads, TCRdb lists one record per CDR3 protein. This sample has some 9,000 distinct CDR3 sequences; over 13% occur once, and the top ten carry roughly 1.5%. Trimming cost V 6 bases and J 1 base; bases outside gene matches: 4. The CDR3 loop spans 15 amino acids. The chain links TRBV12-3 or TRBV12-4 to TRBJ2-3, with 10 bases aligning to TRBD2. Input material: naive CD8+ T cells from blood, with Jurkat cell RNA spiked in. The subset: FACS-sorted CD8+CD4-CCR7+CD45RA+ naive T cells. This receptor was obtained from a human donor in good health. Some libraries in this study had Jurkat cell RNA spiked in. CDR3 in DNA: TGTGCCAGCAGCGTAGCGGGAGGCGGCACAGATACGCAGTATTTT. Encoded protein: CASSVAGGGTDTQYF.